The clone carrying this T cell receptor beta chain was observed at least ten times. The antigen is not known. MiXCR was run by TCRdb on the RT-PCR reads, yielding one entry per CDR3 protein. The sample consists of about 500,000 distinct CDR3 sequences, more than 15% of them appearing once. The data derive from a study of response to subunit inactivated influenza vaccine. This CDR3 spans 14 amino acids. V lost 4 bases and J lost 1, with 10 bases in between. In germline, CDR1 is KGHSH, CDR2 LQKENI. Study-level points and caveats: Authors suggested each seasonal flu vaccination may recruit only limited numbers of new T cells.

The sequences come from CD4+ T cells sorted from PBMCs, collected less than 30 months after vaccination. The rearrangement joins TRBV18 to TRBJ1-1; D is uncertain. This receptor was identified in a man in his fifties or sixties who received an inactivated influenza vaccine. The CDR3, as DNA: TGTGCCAGCTCACAGGGTATTTGGAACACTGAAGCTTTCTTT. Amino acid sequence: CASSQGIWNTEAFF.